The TCR beta chain described here comes from a study of blood T cell repertoires in COVID-19. In the original workflow: Cell counts per sample came from amplifying reference gene primers. Profiled with immunoSEQ multiplex PCR; TCRdb holds only in-frame clones, not every one. V, J and clone size are taken as reported in that table, and D and trimming were inferred from the DNA itself. The sample lists 120,000 to 150,000 clones, approximately 86% occurring once. Losses at the gene ends were 4 bases for V and 5 bases for J; bases not matched to a gene: 5. There are 16 residues in the CDR3. Germline values: CDR1 SGHKS, CDR2 YYEKEE (reference sequence).

The sequence was collected from a human donor in a cohort sampled during active COVID-19. V is TRBV5-5 and J is TRBJ2-1, with 14 bases matching TRBD2. Sequencing used peripheral blood. This CDR3 is CASSPWTSGGHNEQFF. CDR3 in DNA: TGTGCCAGCAGCCCTTGGACTAGCGGGGGGCACAATGAGCAGTTCTTC.